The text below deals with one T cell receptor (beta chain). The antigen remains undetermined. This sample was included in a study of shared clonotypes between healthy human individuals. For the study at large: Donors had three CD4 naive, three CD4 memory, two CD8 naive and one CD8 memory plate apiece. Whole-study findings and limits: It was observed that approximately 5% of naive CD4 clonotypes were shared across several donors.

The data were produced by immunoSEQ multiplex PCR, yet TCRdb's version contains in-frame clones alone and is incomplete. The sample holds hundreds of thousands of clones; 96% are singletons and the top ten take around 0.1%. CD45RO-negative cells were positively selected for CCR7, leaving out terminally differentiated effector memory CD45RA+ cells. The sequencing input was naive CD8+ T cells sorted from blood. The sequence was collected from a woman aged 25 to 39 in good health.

CDR3 sequence reads: CASGLVLVTPDTQYF. CDR3 DNA sequence: TGTGCTAGTGGTTTGGTACTTGTTACACCAGATACGCAGTATTTT. V is TRBV12-5 and J is TRBJ2-3; unclear D gene. CDR1 is LGHNT, CDR2 FRNRAP, per germline. The CDR3 covers 15 residues. The V and J ends lost 0 bases and 4 bases respectively, with 11 bases between them.